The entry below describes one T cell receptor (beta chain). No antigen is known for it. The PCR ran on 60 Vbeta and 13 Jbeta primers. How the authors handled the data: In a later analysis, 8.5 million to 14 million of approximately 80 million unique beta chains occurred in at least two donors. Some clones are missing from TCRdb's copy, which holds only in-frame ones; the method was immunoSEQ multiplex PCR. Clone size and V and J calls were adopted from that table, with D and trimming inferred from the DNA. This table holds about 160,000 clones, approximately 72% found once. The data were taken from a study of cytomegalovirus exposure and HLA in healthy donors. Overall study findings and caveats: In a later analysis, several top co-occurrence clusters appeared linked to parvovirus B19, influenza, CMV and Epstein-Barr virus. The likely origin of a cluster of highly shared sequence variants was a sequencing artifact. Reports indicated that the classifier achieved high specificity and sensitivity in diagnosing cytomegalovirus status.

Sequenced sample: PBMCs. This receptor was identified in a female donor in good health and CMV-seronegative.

CDR3 in DNA: TGTGCCAGCAGCCCCATGGGGCCTGGCACAGATACGCAGTATTTT. This encodes CASSPMGPGTDTQYF. V gene TRBV7-2 combines with J gene TRBJ2-3; D perhaps matches TRBD1 (5 bases). This CDR3 spans 15 amino acids. Germline CDR1 reads SGHTA; CDR2 reads FQGNSA. V lost 5 bases and J 1 base, leaving 13 bases between the germline ends.